Sequencing of this T cell receptor beta chain was carried out in a study of T cell responses to AZD1222 COVID-19 vaccine. This clone was seen a single time. Its antigen remains unidentified. Pooling of second doses given at about 4 or about 12 weeks was done. Study-wide points: The donor cohort was predominantly white British with a female majority, and clonal diversity may have been underestimated. Recipients of two AZD1222 doses showed rising Spike-specific TCR breadth and depth.

Assay: immunoSEQ multiplex PCR; the TCRdb copy retains only in-frame clones and omits some. The data show 14,000 or so clones, about 84% seen once. The CDR3 runs 17 residues. CDR1 is LGHDT, CDR2 YNNKEL, per germline (reference sequence). Trimming removed 5 bases from V and 5 bases from J, with 21 bases in between. The J gene is TRBJ2-2, the V gene TRBV3-1 (or the pseudogene TRBV3-2); D is uncertain. This sequence originates from an adult who received the AZD1222 COVID-19 vaccine. Sequencing used peripheral blood, obtained 28 days after the second AZD1222 dose. CDR3 sequence: CASSKNGLSGLTGELFF. CDR3 in DNA: TGTGCCAGCAGCAAAAATGGTCTTTCAGGCTTGACCGGGGAGCTGTTTTTT.